This TCR beta chain emerged from a study of OX40 agonist ivuxolimab in advanced cancers. Germline loops: CDR1 PRHDT, CDR2 FYEKMQ (reference sequence). After removal of 4 bases from V and 8 bases from J, the junction contained 7 bases not matched to a gene. This CDR3 is 13 amino acids long. A word on this clone: Its antigen is as yet unknown.

General study findings and limits: Expanded clones tended on average to be more numerous among CD8+ T cells than CD4+. The specificity for antigen of the expanded peripheral T cells was not determined. By week 6 at 0.1 to 3.0 mg/kg, blood CD4+ and CD8+ T cells had expanded clonally. Partial responders at 0.1-3.0 mg/kg had among the lowest clonal expansion.

The assay was immunoSEQ multiplex PCR, and TCRdb's table has in-frame clones only and misses some. The sample carries roughly 50,000 clones, 85% to 90% recorded once. The genes are TRBV13 and TRBJ1-1; 7 nucleotides agree with TRBD1. This specimen consisted of CD4+ or CD8+ T cells sorted from blood, obtained in a trial of the OX40 agonist ivuxolimab. This TCR derives from an adult with an advanced solid tumor such as melanoma, head and neck, liver or kidney cancer. Here the CDR3 DNA reads TGTGCCAGCAGCTCCGAGACAGGGCGCGAAGCTTTCTTT. Its protein product is CASSSETGREAFF.